Below, 2 T cell receptor beta chains from the same sample are listed, as sequenced in a study of OX40 agonist ivuxolimab in advanced cancers. Produced via immunoSEQ multiplex PCR; TCRdb's table is partial and in-frame only. The data contain some 68,000 clones, 80% to 90% of them singletons. The sample in question was CD4+ or CD8+ T cells sorted from blood, obtained in a trial of the OX40 agonist ivuxolimab. These receptors were taken from an adult with an advanced solid tumor such as melanoma, head and neck, liver or kidney cancer.

V usage is TRBV5-1 and J usage is TRBJ2-2; 9 nucleotides agree with TRBD2. Germline V gene lookup returns CDR1 SGHRS and CDR2 YFSETQ. The CDR3 contains 14 residues. The junction had 3 bases not matched to a gene; V was cut back by 2 bases and J by 7 bases. The CDR3: CASSFIAGDGELFF. The CDR3 nucleotides are TGCGCCAGCAGCTTTATAGCGGGAGACGGGGAGCTGTTTTTT.

The J gene is TRBJ2-1, the V gene TRBV4-1; 13 nucleotides agree with TRBD2. CDR3 size: 18 residues. The germline V gene has CDR1 MGHRA and CDR2 YSYEKL. Losses at the gene ends were 4 bases for V and 1 base for J; bases not matched to a gene: 7. CDR3 protein: CASSRQVLAGGSYNEQFF. DNA for the CDR3: TGCGCCAGCAGCCGACAGGTACTAGCGGGGGGGTCCTACAATGAGCAGTTCTTC.